The next 18 T cell receptor beta chains were all read from a single sample in a study of patients and donors after allogeneic stem cell transplantation. TCRdb reprocessed the RT-PCR reads with MiXCR, giving one entry per CDR3 protein. This sample has about a million distinct CDR3 sequences, with 15% to 20% found just once. Material: blood, either unsorted or a sorted T cell fraction (not recorded which). These receptors originate from a human donor who was either an allogeneic HSCT recipient or a stem cell or donor lymphocyte infusion donor (not recorded which). It is not recorded whose cells these are; they may come from a transplant donor.

This clonotype was picked up a small number of times. This chain links TRBV20-1 with TRBJ2-7; D might be TRBD2 (5 bases). This CDR3 has 12 amino acids. Trimming shortened V by 7 bases and J by 0 bases, and 10 bases separated the two germline ends. The germline V gene has CDR1 DFQATT and CDR2 SNEGSKA (reference sequence). CDR3 sequence reads: CSGRASSYEQYF. As DNA, the CDR3 is TGCAGTGGGCGGGCTAGCTCCTACGAGCAGTACTTC.

This clonotype appeared a few times. This rearrangement joins TRBV4-1 to TRBJ2-2, with 8 positions matching TRBD2. With V trimmed by 7 bases and J by 4 bases, 17 bases remained unmatched. Germline V lookup: CDR1 MGHRA, CDR2 YSYEKL. The CDR3 covers 18 residues. This CDR3 is CASKPTYSGGPRTGELFF. CDR3 nucleotide sequence: TGCGCCAGCAAGCCAACGTACAGCGGGGGTCCCCGCACCGGGGAGCTGTTTTTT.

The gene calls are TRBV20-1 and TRBJ2-3; TRBD2 matches at 8 bases. This CDR3 is built from 14 residues. Trimming cost V 7 bases and J 4 bases; bases outside gene matches: 10. Per germline, CDR1 DFQATT and CDR2 SNEGSKA (reference sequence). Here the CDR3 DNA reads TGCAGTGTAGCACGGGAGGGCCTCTCAGATACGCAGTATTTT. This sequence encodes CSVAREGLSDTQYF.

The V gene is TRBV3-1, the J gene TRBJ2-3, with D possibly being TRBD2 (5 bases). The germline V gene has CDR1 LGHDT and CDR2 YNNKEL (reference sequence). The CDR3 covers 13 residues. V dropped 4 bases and J dropped 12 bases, with 17 bases sitting between them. The CDR3 spells CASSPCGLAPQYF. CDR3 DNA: TGTGCCAGCAGCCCGTGCGGGCTAGCTCCCCAGTATTTT.

The CDR3 bases are TGTGCCAGCAGCAACCCCCGACAGGGGGGTCAAGAGACCCAGTACTTC. Its protein is CASSNPRQGGQETQYF. This rearrangement joins TRBV7-3 to TRBJ2-5; 9 positions match TRBD1. There are 16 residues in the CDR3. The J segment lost 2 bases and the V segment lost 5 bases, leaving 9 bases of the junction unmatched. The germline V gene has CDR1 SGHTA and CDR2 FQGTGA.

The sample holds a few counts of this clonotype. The chain uses TRBV12-3 or TRBV12-4 and TRBJ1-3; D is unresolved. The V gene lost 6 bases and the J gene lost 2 bases, with 11 bases spanning the gap. CDR3 size: 14 residues. The CDR3 coding sequence is TGTGCCAGCAGAGCGCCCGGAGCTGGAAACACCATATATTTT. It codes for CASRAPGAGNTIYF.

The chain uses TRBV20-1 and TRBJ2-1; 9 bases match TRBD2. The V segment lost 3 bases and the J segment 2 bases; nucleotides outside the gene matches: 5. The length of the CDR3 is 15 residues. The germline V gene encodes CDR1 DFQATT and CDR2 SNEGSKA (reference sequence). The CDR3 coding sequence is TGCAGTGCTAGTAGGCGGGGGGGCCCCTACAATGAGCAGTTCTTC. Translating it yields CSASRRGGPYNEQFF.

This clonotype showed up many times. This rearrangement joins TRBV29-1 to TRBJ1-2; D is ambiguous. The V gene's germline CDR1 is SQVTM and CDR2 ANQGSEA. The ends were cut back, 6 bases at V and 4 bases at J, with 12 bases in the middle. The CDR3 consists of 12 residues. The DNA for the CDR3 is TGCAGCGTCCCGAACCGGCCCTATGGCTACACCTTC. Amino acids: CSVPNRPYGYTF.

V is TRBV20-1 and J is TRBJ2-5; D tentatively reads TRBD1 or TRBD2 (7 bases each). Trimming removed 2 bases at V and 5 bases at J, with 21 bases between. Germline V lookup: CDR1 DFQATT, CDR2 SNEGSKA (reference sequence). The CDR3 is made up of 16 amino acids. In DNA, the CDR3 is TGCAGTGCTAGACTCCAGGGAGGGGGCCGCAGTGAGACCCAGTACTTC. Protein product: CSARLQGGGRSETQYF.

There are a few counts of this clonotype. The chain combines TRBV6-1 with TRBJ2-2, with 13 bases aligning to TRBD2. J gave up 6 bases and V 7 bases, and 5 bases lay outside the gene matches. The CDR3 extends over 15 amino acids. Looked up from germline, CDR1 is MNHNS and CDR2 is SASEGT. The CDR3 nucleotides read TGTGCCAGCACTAGAGGGACTAGCGGGGCCGGGGAGCTGTTTTTT. Amino acid sequence: CASTRGTSGAGELFF.

This clonotype was counted a few times. The rearrangement joins TRBV5-1 to TRBJ2-7, with 12 bases fitting TRBD2. This CDR3 is built from 15 residues. Trimming removed 0 bases from V and 4 bases from J; junction bases left unmatched: 2. From germline, CDR1 is SGHRS and CDR2 YFSETQ. The CDR3 reads CASSLGTSGEYEQYF. In nucleotides, the CDR3 is TGCGCCAGCAGCTTGGGGACTAGCGGGGAATACGAGCAGTACTTC.

The J gene is TRBJ1-2, the V gene TRBV4-1; 7 bases fit TRBD1. The germline V gene encodes CDR1 MGHRA and CDR2 YSYEKL. The CDR3 extends over 14 amino acids. The V and J ends lost 3 bases and 8 bases, in that order; junction bases with no gene match: 9. The CDR3 is CASSQETGRGGYTF. CDR3 DNA: TGCGCCAGCAGCCAGGAGACAGGGCGGGGCGGCTACACCTTC.

The chain has TRBV14 and TRBJ1-1; 7 bases fit TRBD1. Per germline, CDR1 SGHDN and CDR2 FVKESK. The V and J ends lost 0 bases and 5 bases, in that order; junction bases with no gene match: 6. The CDR3 runs to 15 residues. CDR3 in amino acids: CASSQDTRGRTEAFF. CDR3 DNA sequence: TGTGCCAGCAGCCAAGATACTAGGGGGCGGACTGAAGCTTTCTTT. The variable domain in full, completed from reference TRBV14 and TRBJ1-1, reads EAGVTQFPSHSVIEKGQTVTLRCDPISGHDNLYWYRRVMGKEIKFLLHFVKESKQDESGMPNNRFLAERTGGTYSTLKVQPAELEDSGVYFCASSQDTRGRTEAFFGQGTRLTVV.

CDR3 nucleotide sequence: TGTGCCAGCAGTTTTTCATCCCCGAGGCAGGGCATTCAGTACTTC. Translation gives CASSFSSPRQGIQYF. The rearrangement joins TRBV27 to TRBJ2-4, with a possible D match to TRBD1 (5 bases). Germline CDR1 is MNHEY and CDR2 is SMNVEV (reference sequence). The V end lost 3 bases, the J end lost 9 bases, and 18 bases lay between the germline ends. This CDR3 is 15 amino acids long.

The J gene is TRBJ2-5, the V gene TRBV7-9; D is undetermined. The CDR3 consists of 14 residues. Deletions cut 5 bases from V and 0 bases from J, with 10 bases between. Germline lookup yields CDR1 SEHNR and CDR2 FQNEAQ (reference sequence). The CDR3 here is CASSPTRYQETQYF. The CDR3 nucleotides read TGTGCCAGCAGCCCCACGAGGTACCAAGAGACCCAGTACTTC.

A few counts support this clonotype. V gene TRBV6-5 combines with J gene TRBJ2-1, with 7 nucleotides matching TRBD2. Germline V CDR1 and CDR2: MNHEY, SVGAGI. Trimming removed 2 bases from V and 16 bases from J; junction bases left unmatched: 5. This CDR3 region has 11 residues. The CDR3 reads CASSYGGRGFF. Written as DNA, the CDR3 is TGTGCCAGCAGTTACGGCGGGAGAGGATTCTTC.

This clonotype was detected a few times. CDR3 sequence: CASSDGTTTSNIQYF. As DNA, the CDR3 is TGTGCCAGCAGTGATGGGACTACAACCTCAAACATTCAGTACTTC. J is TRBJ2-4 and V is TRBV6-2 or TRBV6-3; 7 bases agree with TRBD2. The CDR3 spans 15 residues. V lost 5 bases, J lost 6 bases, and 10 bases stayed unmatched. Germline CDR1 and CDR2: MNHEY and SVGEGT.

The chain couples TRBV27 to TRBJ2-7, with TRBD1 matching over 8 bases. This CDR3 comprises 14 residues. Losses at the gene ends were 6 bases for V and 7 bases for J; bases not matched to a gene: 11. CDR1 and CDR2 from the germline V gene are MNHEY and SMNVEV (reference sequence). The CDR3 sequence is CASRPPDRVGEQYF. The CDR3 DNA is TGTGCCAGCAGACCCCCGGACAGGGTCGGGGAGCAGTACTTC.